Following are 7 T cell receptor beta chains from one sample sequenced in a study of T cells in Graves' hyperthyroidism and ophthalmopathy. Researchers took RNA transcripts and amplified the TCR beta CDR3 regions from them. The study used the HTBI primer set for a first-round RT-PCR of the TCR CDR3. TCRdb processed the multiplex PCR reads anew with MiXCR; each CDR3 protein has one entry. The table shows some 600,000 distinct CDR3 sequences, with approximately 15% occurring only once. The sequencing sample was made of blood. The receptors derive from a woman aged 25 to 39 with Graves' hyperthyroidism that later progressed to Graves' ophthalmopathy.

This clonotype was counted at least ten times. The gene calls are TRBV11-2 and TRBJ2-7; TRBD2 matches at 7 bases. The CDR3 is 15 residues long. V shed 8 bases, J shed 7 bases, and the junction held 17 bases outside the gene matches. The germline gives CDR1 SGHAT, CDR2 FQNNGV. CDR3 DNA: TGTGCCAGCGGGCTCCCCGGACTAGAATCGTGGGAGCAGTACTTC. Translated, it gives CASGLPGLESWEQYF. Supplemented by reference TRBV11-2 and TRBJ2-7, the full variable domain reads EAGVAQSPRYKIIEKRQSVAFWCNPISGHATLYWYQQILGQGPKLLIQFQNNGVVDDSQLPKDRFSAERLKGVDSTLKIQPAKLEDSAVYLCASGLPGLESWEQYFGPGTRLTVT.

Details on this clonotype: Given a much more abundant clone one base away, this may be a read error. The chain is built from TRBV5-1 and TRBJ2-7; 10 bases are a match to TRBD2. The ends lost 4 bases at V and 4 bases at J; junction bases unmatched: 11. Germline lookup yields CDR1 SGHRS and CDR2 YFSETQ. This CDR3 is 16 amino acids long. The CDR3 here is CASSLGTSETQYEQYF. The CDR3 region has the DNA TGCGCCAGCAGCCTAGGGACTAGCGAGACCCAATACGAGCAGTACTTC.

This clonotype was picked up many times. The V gene is TRBV19, the J gene TRBJ2-3; TRBD2 aligns across 11 bases. With 4 bases clipped from V and 0 bases from J, the junction kept 3 bases outside the gene matches. The CDR3 has 16 amino acids. Germline loops: CDR1 LNHDA, CDR2 SQIVND (reference sequence). The CDR3: CASSRGLAVSTDTQYF. The CDR3 nucleotides read TGTGCCAGTAGTAGGGGACTAGCGGTAAGCACAGATACGCAGTATTTT. Full variable domain (rest looked up from reference TRBV19 and TRBJ2-3): DGGITQSPKYLFRKEGQNVTLSCEQNLNHDAMYWYRQDPGQGLRLIYYSQIVNDFQKGDIAEGYSVSREKKESFPLTVTSAQKNPTAFYLCASSRGLAVSTDTQYFGPGTRLTVL.

This clonotype appeared a few times. The V gene is TRBV28, the J gene TRBJ1-4; D is perhaps TRBD1 (6 bases). From germline, CDR1 is MDHEN and CDR2 SYDVKM. Trimming removed 5 bases at V and 3 bases at J, with 13 bases between. The CDR3 loop spans 15 amino acids. Here the CDR3 DNA reads TGTGCCAGCAGTGCCTACAGGGACCCTAATGAAAAACTGTTTTTT. Its translation is CASSAYRDPNEKLFF.

There are a few counts of this clonotype. This rearrangement joins TRBV7-9 to TRBJ1-1, with no clear D. V was trimmed by 5 bases and J by 2 bases, leaving 12 bases between them. CDR3 size: 14 residues. The germline V gene encodes CDR1 SEHNR and CDR2 FQNEAQ (reference sequence). CDR3 sequence: CASSPLSGNTEAFF. In DNA form, the CDR3 reads TGTGCCAGCAGCCCCCTCTCAGGTAACACTGAAGCTTTCTTT.

This clonotype showed up many times. This chain connects TRBV9 to TRBJ2-5, with a tentative D call TRBD2 (6 bases). V lost 4 bases to trimming and J lost 5 bases, with 21 bases between them. The CDR3 consists of 16 residues. CDR1 is SGDLS and CDR2 is YYNGEE in the germline V gene. The CDR3 reads CASSLPPGGAGETQYF. CDR3 bases: TGTGCCAGCAGCCTCCCCCCTGGGGGAGCGGGCGAGACCCAGTACTTC.

A word on this clonotype: A read error may explain this, as a much larger clone is one base away. This chain connects TRBV19 to TRBJ1-1; D perhaps matches TRBD1 (5 bases). The germline V and J ends were trimmed by 6 bases and 4 bases, with 24 bases remaining between them. The CDR3 extends over 17 amino acids. Germline loops: CDR1 LNHDA, CDR2 SQIVND (reference sequence). The CDR3 loop reads CASSAGHGSFMSTEAFF. The CDR3 nucleotides are TGTGCCAGTAGCGCAGGACACGGAAGCTTCATGAGCACTGAAGCTTTCTTT.